This entry lists 14 T cell receptor beta chains sequenced from one sample in a study of blood T cell repertoires in COVID-19. The data were produced by immunoSEQ multiplex PCR, yet TCRdb's version contains in-frame clones alone and is incomplete. The table records approximately 240,000 clones, about nine tenths of them present only once. The sequencing input was peripheral blood. All receptors derive from a man aged 25-40 years with COVID-19, enrolled during active disease.

The rearrangement links TRBV6-5 to TRBJ1-2, with no clear D. Per germline, CDR1 MNHEY and CDR2 SVGAGI. V was cut by 0 bases and J by 3 bases, with 11 bases left in between. CDR3 size: 15 residues. This CDR3 is CASSYSVGVHYGYTF. CDR3 coding DNA: TGTGCCAGCAGTTACTCAGTGGGAGTCCACTATGGCTACACCTTC.

CDR3 in amino acids: CASSQDFSGIETQYF. The CDR3 DNA sequence: TGTGCCAGCAGCCAAGATTTTAGCGGGATAGAGACCCAGTACTTC. This chain links TRBV3-1 (or the pseudogene TRBV3-2) with TRBJ2-5; the match to TRBD2 covers 8 bases. Trimming took 0 bases from V and 4 from J; bases not matched to a gene: 4. The germline V gene has CDR1 LGHDT and CDR2 YNNKEL (reference sequence). This CDR3 is 15 amino acids long.

V and J are TRBV5-1 and TRBJ1-2; D unresolved. Germline V gene data show CDR1 as SGHRS and CDR2 as YFSETQ. Trimming pared 4 bases from V and 8 bases from J, leaving 15 bases between. The CDR3 spans 13 residues. CDR3 residues: CASSLDSPRGYTF. The CDR3, as DNA: TGCGCCAGCAGCCTTGACTCACCCCGGGGCTACACCTTC.

A single count supports this clone. This rearrangement joins TRBV25-1 to TRBJ1-2; 7 bases are a match to TRBD1. Per germline, CDR1 MGHDK and CDR2 SYGVNS. CDR3 length equals 14 residues. With 4 bases clipped from V and 4 bases from J, the junction kept 6 bases outside the gene matches. The CDR3 spells CASSGRGVVYGYTF. CDR3 DNA: TGTGCCAGCAGTGGCAGGGGGGTCGTCTATGGCTACACCTTC.

The rearrangement uses TRBV11-3 and TRBJ1-1; a weak D match, TRBD1 (5 bases). The CDR3 length is 14 residues. Germline values: CDR1 SGHNT, CDR2 YENEEA. V was pared by 0 bases and J by 4 bases, with 9 bases between. CDR3 protein: CASSLEAGLTEAFF. CDR3 bases: TGTGCCAGCAGCTTAGAGGCAGGGCTCACTGAAGCTTTCTTT.

This clone was detected once. This chain joins TRBV11-2 and TRBJ1-5; D gene uncertain. Germline CDR1 is SGHAT and CDR2 is FQNNGV. This CDR3 has 13 residues. Trimming removed 2 bases from V and 7 bases from J, with 9 bases in between. The CDR3 here is CASSLSGKQPQHF. The CDR3 region has the DNA TGTGCCAGCAGCTTATCCGGGAAACAGCCCCAGCATTTT. Full variable domain (rest looked up from reference TRBV11-2 and TRBJ1-5): EAGVAQSPRYKIIEKRQSVAFWCNPISGHATLYWYQQILGQGPKLLIQFQNNGVVDDSQLPKDRFSAERLKGVDSTLKIQPAKLEDSAVYLCASSLSGKQPQHFGDGTRLSIL.

This chain joins TRBV6-5 and TRBJ1-3; D is unresolved. CDR1 is MNHEY, CDR2 SVGAGI, per germline. Trimming left V 10 bases short and J 0 bases short, with 10 bases between. The CDR3 is 13 amino acids. CDR3 protein: CATAGVSGNTIYF. The CDR3 DNA sequence: TGTGCCACCGCCGGGGTCTCTGGAAACACCATATATTTT.

The chain combines TRBV21-1 with TRBJ2-2; the table's D call of TRBD2 was not tested on the DNA. TRBV21-1 is a documented pseudogene. CDR3 length equals 17 residues. For the CDR3, the DNA is TGTGCCAGCAGCAAAGGAACCGGGTTCCCGAACACCGGGGAGCTGTTTTTT. Protein: CASSKGTGFPNTGELFF.

This clone has a single count. This chain connects TRBV29-1 to TRBJ2-5, with 8 bases lining up with TRBD2. The CDR3 consists of 13 residues. The germline V gene encodes CDR1 SQVTM and CDR2 ANQGSEA. The ends lost 4 bases at V and 4 bases at J; junction bases unmatched: 5. The CDR3 region is CSVVGGGPETQYF. The CDR3 DNA is TGCAGCGTTGTCGGGGGGGGGCCAGAGACCCAGTACTTC.

J is TRBJ2-5 and V is TRBV11-2; tentative D call: TRBD1 (5 bases). V shed 4 bases and J shed 7 bases, with 16 bases lying between them. In germline, CDR1 is SGHAT, CDR2 FQNNGV. The CDR3 is 14 amino acids. The CDR3 reads CASSSSRVPGTQYF. The CDR3 DNA sequence: TGTGCCAGCAGCTCCTCCAGGGTCCCAGGGACCCAGTACTTC.

Notes on this clone: One junction end does not reproduce the germline sequence, and a read error may be involved. The chain is built from TRBV27 and TRBJ1-2; TRBD1 agrees at 9 bases. This CDR3 is built from 16 residues. Germline V gives CDR1 MNHEY, CDR2 SMNVEV (reference sequence). CDR3 in amino acids: CASSLSGQGNHYGYTF. CDR3 nucleotides: TGTGCCAGCAGTCTATCTGGACAGGGGAATCACTATGGCTACACCTTC.

The chain uses TRBV3-1 (or the pseudogene TRBV3-2) and TRBJ2-5; D may be TRBD2 (6 bases). CDR3 length equals 14 residues. Germline-derived CDR1 and CDR2 are LGHDT and YNNKEL (reference sequence). Trimming took 1 base from V and 2 from J, leaving 8 bases between them. CDR3 amino acids: CASSQGGVQETQYF. The CDR3 DNA sequence: TGTGCCAGCAGCCAAGGGGGGGTTCAAGAGACCCAGTACTTC.

The rearrangement uses TRBV2 and TRBJ2-3, with TRBD2 matching over 9 bases. The CDR3 sequence is 15 residues long. CDR1 and CDR2 from the germline V gene are SNHLY and FYNNEI. The V and J ends lost 6 bases and 4 bases, in that order; junction bases with no gene match: 8. The CDR3 region is CASSDLAGLADTQYF. The CDR3 DNA reads as TGTGCCAGCAGCGACCTAGCGGGGTTAGCAGATACGCAGTATTTT.

The rearrangement joins TRBV7-9 to TRBJ1-2; 9 bases agree with TRBD1. The CDR3 is 19 amino acids. V shed 2 bases and J 2 bases; nucleotides not matched to a gene: 15. Germline V lookup: CDR1 SEHNR, CDR2 FQNEAQ (reference sequence). The CDR3 reads CASSLPGKTGGEKNYGYTF. CDR3 nucleotides: TGTGCCAGCAGCTTACCAGGGAAGACAGGGGGAGAAAAGAACTATGGCTACACCTTC.